This TCR beta chain originates from a study of CD8+ T cells in alopecia areata. Broader study findings: While patients received tofacitinib, many expanded lesional clones remained present in scalp and blood.

Treatment reported: oral pan-JAK inhibitor, 5-10 mg twice daily. This CDR3 spans 14 amino acids. The germline V gene encodes CDR1 SEHNR and CDR2 FQNEAQ (reference sequence). Trimming stripped 5 bases from V and 1 base from J, with 11 bases between. The sequencing template was cDNA reverse transcribed from extracted RNA. Measured with immunoSEQ multiplex PCR; TCRdb has only the in-frame clones, and not every one. The sample contains 100,000 to 150,000 clones, approximately 52% of which appear only once. This clone occurred a few times. Its target is unknown. The chain is built from TRBV7-9 and TRBJ2-5; D not resolved. The TCR was taken from a human donor with alopecia areata. The specimen was CD8+ T cells sorted from blood, collected at week 4, from a patient treated with tofacitinib. CDR3 sequence reads: CASSPTSSQETQYF. CDR3 nucleotide sequence: TGTGCCAGCAGCCCTACCTCATCCCAAGAGACCCAGTACTTC.